Each of the 18 T cell receptor beta chains below was sequenced from the same sample in a study of blood T cell repertoires in COVID-19. Profiled with immunoSEQ multiplex PCR; TCRdb holds only in-frame clones, not every one. The repertoire holds over 200,000 clones, with 70% to 90% as singletons. The sample comprised peripheral blood. These receptors came from a woman aged 18-29 years who had recovered from COVID-19.

The DNA of the CDR3 is TGCAGTGCTAGTATTGGGCCACCGAACACTGAAGCTTTCTTT. Protein product: CSASIGPPNTEAFF. The chain links TRBV20-1 to TRBJ1-1; the D is unclear. There are 14 residues in the CDR3. Germline V gives CDR1 DFQATT, CDR2 SNEGSKA (reference sequence). The V end lost 3 bases, the J end lost 1 base, and 12 bases lay between the germline ends.

The chain links TRBV6-4 to TRBJ1-1; weak D call: TRBD1 (6 bases). The V gene's germline CDR1 is MRHNA and CDR2 SNTAGT. The CDR3 is 14 residues long. V was pared by 5 bases and J by 0 bases, with 10 bases between. The CDR3 sequence is CASSQTGMNTEAFF. CDR3 coding DNA: TGTGCCAGCAGTCAAACAGGGATGAACACTGAAGCTTTCTTT.

The chain links TRBV5-6 to TRBJ1-5; D is uncertain. From germline, CDR1 is SGHDT and CDR2 YYEEEE. The CDR3 sequence is 14 residues long. Trimming shortened V by 1 base and J by 1 base, and 6 bases separated the two germline ends. CDR3 DNA: TGTGCCAGCAGCTTGTTAATCAGCAATCAGCCCCAGCATTTT. Translated, it gives CASSLLISNQPQHF.

The chain combines TRBV5-1 with TRBJ2-7; 7 nucleotides agree with TRBD2. V lost 0 bases to trimming and J lost 4 bases; unmatched junction nucleotides: 4. The CDR3 totals 14 residues. CDR1 SGHRS and CDR2 YFSETQ come from the germline V gene. CDR3: CASSLAGGKYEQYF. In DNA, the CDR3 is TGCGCCAGCAGCTTGGCGGGAGGCAAGTACGAGCAGTACTTC.

The chain couples TRBV13 to TRBJ1-5, with a possible D match to TRBD1 (6 bases). Trimming pared 5 bases from V and 2 bases from J, leaving 10 bases between. CDR1 and CDR2 from the germline V gene are PRHDT and FYEKMQ (reference sequence). The CDR3 spans 14 residues. CDR3 region: CASSQGKGNQPQHF. The CDR3, as DNA: TGTGCCAGCAGCCAGGGGAAAGGCAATCAGCCCCAGCATTTT.

The rearrangement links TRBV7-2 to TRBJ2-3; the match to TRBD2 covers 13 bases. The germline gives CDR1 SGHTA, CDR2 FQGNSA. CDR3 length: 19 amino acids. Trimming at V came to 7 bases and at J to 4 bases, leaving 17 bases not matched to a gene. The CDR3 DNA follows: TGTGCCAGCACCTATTTCGGACTAGCGGGAGAGGGGGGCTCAGATACGCAGTATTTT. Amino acids: CASTYFGLAGEGGSDTQYF.

By its share, this clone is medium-sized (0.01 to 0.1%). This chain uses TRBV6-5 with TRBJ2-7, with a weak D call TRBD2 (6 bases). The germline V and J ends were trimmed by 11 bases and 3 bases, with 20 bases remaining between them. Per the germline V gene, CDR1 is MNHEY and CDR2 is SVGAGI. This CDR3 spans 14 amino acids. CDR3 DNA: TGTGCCTCCTCCAACCTGGGACTCAACTACGAGCAGTACTTC. It encodes CASSNLGLNYEQYF.

The DNA for the CDR3 is TGTGCCAGCAGCCGACAGGGTAACACTGAAGCTTTCTTT. Its protein is CASSRQGNTEAFF. The chain has TRBV9 and TRBJ1-1, with 7 nucleotides matching TRBD1. There are 13 residues in the CDR3. The germline CDR1 and CDR2 sequences are SGDLS and YYNGEE. With 4 bases clipped from V and 2 bases from J, the junction kept 2 bases outside the gene matches.

This clone was found once. This chain uses TRBV5-1 with TRBJ1-5; D ambiguous. The length of the CDR3 is 15 residues. The germline V gene has CDR1 SGHRS and CDR2 YFSETQ. V was shortened by 4 bases and J by 4 bases, with 15 bases between the two germline ends. As DNA, the CDR3 is TGCGCCAGCAGCCCAGAGGGCCTTGGAAATCAGCCCCAGCATTTT. This codes for CASSPEGLGNQPQHF.

CDR3 bases: TGTGCCAGCAGCCAACGGACTAGCGGGCGCACAGATACGCAGTATTTT. Protein sequence: CASSQRTSGRTDTQYF. The rearrangement uses TRBV7-9 and TRBJ2-3, with 11 bases matching TRBD2. CDR1 and CDR2 (germline): SEHNR, FQNEAQ (reference sequence). The ends lost 5 bases at V and 1 base at J; junction bases unmatched: 5. This CDR3 is 16 amino acids long.

This CDR3 is CASSFSTGVPYEQYF. DNA of the CDR3: TGTGCCAGCAGCTTTAGTACAGGGGTACCCTACGAGCAGTACTTC. The chain employs TRBV11-2 and TRBJ2-7, with TRBD1 identical over 7 bases. The CDR3 runs to 15 residues. Trimming at V came to 3 bases and at J to 2 bases, leaving 7 bases not matched to a gene. Germline V CDR1 and CDR2: SGHAT, FQNNGV.

This clone has only one observation. The CDR3 DNA is TGTGCCAGCAGTCGACAGGGCGTTGGCACTGAAGCTTTCTTT. Amino acids: CASSRQGVGTEAFF. The V call is TRBV6-2 or TRBV6-3, the J call TRBJ1-1, with 7 nucleotides matching TRBD1. The CDR3 runs to 14 residues. From germline, CDR1 is MNHEY and CDR2 SVGEGT. V dropped 5 bases and J dropped 4; count of bases not matched to a gene: 7.

This sequence joins TRBV29-1 and TRBJ2-1, with D possibly being TRBD1 (5 bases). Germline CDR1 SQVTM, CDR2 ANQGSEA. The CDR3 has 15 residues. V gave up 2 bases and J gave up 2 bases, with 13 bases separating them. The CDR3 sequence is CSVERNRLTYNEQFF. The CDR3, as DNA: TGCAGCGTTGAACGGAACAGGTTGACCTACAATGAGCAGTTCTTC.

This chain joins TRBV6-2 or TRBV6-3 and TRBJ2-7; D remains unclear. Germline assignment: CDR1 MNHEY and CDR2 SVGEGT. V was shortened by 2 bases and J by 6 bases, with 14 bases between the two germline ends. There are 14 residues in the CDR3. The CDR3 sequence is CASSYILVFGEQYF. Here the CDR3 DNA reads TGTGCCAGCAGTTACATTCTCGTTTTCGGCGAGCAGTACTTC.

This clone came up once. CDR3: CASSQELAGESFLNEQFF. CDR3 DNA: TGTGCCAGCAGCCAAGAACTCGCGGGAGAAAGTTTTTTGAATGAGCAGTTCTTC. The genes are TRBV4-2 and TRBJ2-1, with TRBD2 matching 7 bases. Germline V lookup: CDR1 LGHNA, CDR2 YNFKEQ. The CDR3 has 18 amino acids. V shed 0 bases and J 7 bases; nucleotides not matched to a gene: 15.

The chain couples TRBV4-3 to TRBJ2-2, with TRBD2 matching over 7 bases. Trimming at V came to 1 base and at J to 3 bases, leaving 8 bases not matched to a gene. Germline V lookup: CDR1 LGHNA, CDR2 YSLEER. This CDR3 comprises 17 residues. CDR3 DNA: TGCGCCAGCAGCCAAGGTCCCGCCCTAGCGGACACCGGGGAGCTGTTTTTT. It encodes CASSQGPALADTGELFF.

The chain employs TRBV11-2 and TRBJ1-1; D uncertain. Germline V gives CDR1 SGHAT, CDR2 FQNNGV. V was trimmed by 4 bases and J by 1 base, leaving 4 bases between them. This CDR3 comprises 12 residues. The CDR3 sequence: CASSSRNTEAFF. CDR3 sequence (DNA): TGTGCCAGCAGCTCCCGGAACACTGAAGCTTTCTTT. Using reference TRBV11-2 and TRBJ1-1 for the parts outside the CDR3, the full variable domain is EAGVAQSPRYKIIEKRQSVAFWCNPISGHATLYWYQQILGQGPKLLIQFQNNGVVDDSQLPKDRFSAERLKGVDSTLKIQPAKLEDSAVYLCASSSRNTEAFFGQGTRLTVV.

A single count supports this clone. The rearrangement links TRBV4-1 to TRBJ1-3, with 7 bases matching TRBD1. Trimming removed 1 base from V and 4 bases from J; junction bases left unmatched: 4. In germline, CDR1 is MGHRA, CDR2 YSYEKL. This CDR3 comprises 15 residues. CDR3 region: CASSQVKGAGNTIYF. CDR3 DNA sequence: TGCGCCAGCAGCCAAGTGAAGGGGGCAGGAAACACCATATATTTT.